This T cell receptor (beta chain) came from a study of PD-1 blockade in classical Hodgkin lymphoma. Whole-study findings and limits: Researchers reported that CD4+ TCR diversity, though not CD8+, rose significantly by C4D1.

Measured with immunoSEQ multiplex PCR; TCRdb has only the in-frame clones, and not every one. The sample consists of under 45,000 clones, around 74% of them appearing once. This clone showed up just a few times. Its antigen is undetermined. The V end lost 2 bases, the J end lost 4 bases, and 9 bases lay between the germline ends. This CDR3 region has 13 residues. Looked up from germline, CDR1 is SGHTA and CDR2 is FQGTGA. Sample time point: cycle 4 day 1 (C4D1), after less than 7 weeks of nivolumab. All patients relapsed after autologous stem cell transplantation, and brentuximab vedotin exposure varied. The study recorded best responses of complete response, partial response or progressive disease.

The receptor was derived from a human donor with classical Hodgkin lymphoma. The chain joins TRBV7-3 to TRBJ2-7; no clear D. The sample here was peripheral blood mononuclear cells (PBMCs), taken before the fourth cycle of nivolumab. CDR3 region: CASSLGPKYEQYF. The CDR3 DNA is TGTGCCAGCAGCTTAGGTCCCAAATACGAGCAGTACTTC.